The T cell receptor (beta chain) described here comes from a study of T cells expressing NK-cell markers. Study observations and caveats: Nothing established the HCMV specificity of expanded NKG2C+ T cell clones.

TCRdb re-called the 5' RACE reads; one entry per CDR3 protein, DNA not given. This table holds 300,000 to 450,000 distinct CDR3 sequences. The CDR3 is 14 residues long. Germline CDR1 is SEHNR and CDR2 is FQNEAQ (reference sequence). A note on this clonotype: Its matching antigen is unknown.

Specimen: blood T cells: a sorted CD56 or NKG2C T cell subset, CD4+ or CD8+ T cells, or bulk PBMC T cells (not recorded which). This TCR was sampled from a man aged 18-75 years in good health. V usage is TRBV7-9 and J usage is TRBJ1-4; the TRBD1 assignment by TCRdb is unverifiable without DNA. CDR3 protein: CASSLQGGDEKLFF.